This TCR beta chain was identified in a study of shared clonotypes between healthy human individuals. Regarding the study as a whole: What limited the represented genetic and exposure-history diversity was the small number of donors. It was observed that approximately 5% of naive CD4 clonotypes were shared across several donors. Across subsets, estimated richness was generally greater for naive than for memory populations.

Concerning this clone: Its antigen is currently unknown.

Trimming removed 3 bases from V and 4 bases from J; junction bases left unmatched: 5. The CDR3 runs 16 residues. Germline assignment: CDR1 SGHRS and CDR2 YFSETQ. Measured with immunoSEQ multiplex PCR; TCRdb has only the in-frame clones, and not every one. The repertoire holds some 2,500,000 clones, approximately 93% seen once, with 0.35% to 0.45% in the top ten. The clonotype comes from a man aged 18 to 30 in good health. Some clones in this sample may be carry-over from other donors' samples. Sequencing was performed on naive CD4+ T cells from PBMCs. The subset denotes: CD45RA+ positively selected. The chain joins TRBV5-1 to TRBJ1-4; TRBD1 agrees at 11 bases. The CDR3 DNA is TGCGCCAGCAGCTCAGGGACAGGGGGTGTTAATGAAAAACTGTTTTTT. It translates to CASSSGTGGVNEKLFF.